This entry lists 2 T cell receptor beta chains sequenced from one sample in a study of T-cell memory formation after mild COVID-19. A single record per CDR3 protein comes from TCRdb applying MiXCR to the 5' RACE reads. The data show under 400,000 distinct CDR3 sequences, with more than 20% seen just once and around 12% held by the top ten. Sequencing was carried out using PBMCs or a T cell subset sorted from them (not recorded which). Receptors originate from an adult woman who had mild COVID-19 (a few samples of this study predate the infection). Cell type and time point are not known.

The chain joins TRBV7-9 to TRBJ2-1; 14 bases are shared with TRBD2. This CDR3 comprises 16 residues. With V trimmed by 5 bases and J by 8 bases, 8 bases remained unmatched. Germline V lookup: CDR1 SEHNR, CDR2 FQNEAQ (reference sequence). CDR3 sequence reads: CASSHGTSGRHDEQFF. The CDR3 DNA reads TGTGCCAGCAGCCACGGGACTAGCGGGAGACACGATGAGCAGTTCTTC.

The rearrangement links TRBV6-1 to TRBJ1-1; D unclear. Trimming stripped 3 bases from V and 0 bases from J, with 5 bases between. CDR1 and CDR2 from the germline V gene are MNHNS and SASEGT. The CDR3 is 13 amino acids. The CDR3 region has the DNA TGTGCCAGCAGTGAGACAATGAACACTGAAGCTTTCTTT. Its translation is CASSETMNTEAFF.